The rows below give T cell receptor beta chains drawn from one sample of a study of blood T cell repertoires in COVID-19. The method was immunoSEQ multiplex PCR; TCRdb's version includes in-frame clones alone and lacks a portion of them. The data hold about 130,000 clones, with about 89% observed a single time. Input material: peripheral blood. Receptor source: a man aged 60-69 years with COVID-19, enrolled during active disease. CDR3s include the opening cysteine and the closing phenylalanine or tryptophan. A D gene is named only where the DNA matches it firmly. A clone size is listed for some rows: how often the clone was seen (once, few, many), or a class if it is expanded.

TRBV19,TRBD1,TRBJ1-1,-,CASSILLGQGKPEAFF,TGTGCCAGTAGTATTTTATTGGGACAGGGTAAGCCTGAAGCTTTCTTT
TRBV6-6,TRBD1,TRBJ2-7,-,CASSGTGFNEQYF,TGTGCCAGCAGCGGGACAGGGTTCAACGAGCAGTACTTC
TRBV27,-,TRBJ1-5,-,CASSLVGARQPQHF,TGTGCCAGCAGTTTAGTGGGGGCCAGGCAGCCCCAGCATTTT
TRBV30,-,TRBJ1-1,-,CAWTGGHFTEAFF,TGTGCCTGGACGGGGGGACATTTCACTGAAGCTTTCTTT
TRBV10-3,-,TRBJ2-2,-,CAIRPTGTLDTGELFF,TGTGCCATCAGACCCACAGGGACGTTGGACACCGGGGAGCTGTTTTTT
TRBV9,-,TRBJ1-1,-,CASSPRQPMNTEAFF,TGTGCCAGCAGCCCCCGACAGCCGATGAACACTGAAGCTTTCTTT
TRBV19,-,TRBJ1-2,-,CASKPSQIYGYTF,TGTGCCAGTAAACCTTCACAGATCTATGGCTACACCTTC
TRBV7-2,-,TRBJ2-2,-,CASSLAGGPSTGELFF,TGTGCCAGCAGCTTAGCGGGGGGGCCGAGCACCGGGGAGCTGTTTTTT
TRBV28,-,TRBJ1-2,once,CASSTLGETNYGYTF,TGTGCCAGCAGTACCCTGGGAGAAACTAACTATGGCTACACCTTC
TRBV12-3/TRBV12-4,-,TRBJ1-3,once,CASSFSRGNTIYF,TGTGCCAGCAGTTTCTCGCGGGGAAACACCATATATTTT
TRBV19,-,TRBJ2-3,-,CASSPLQGLGTDTQYF,TGTGCCAGTAGTCCTCTACAGGGCTTAGGCACAGATACGCAGTATTTT
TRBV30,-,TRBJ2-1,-,CAWSDGGGHEQFF,TGTGCCTGGAGTGACGGGGGAGGCCATGAGCAGTTCTTC
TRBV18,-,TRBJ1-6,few,CASSPLRQRDNSPLHF,TGTGCCAGCTCACCCCTGCGACAGCGCGATAATTCACCCCTCCACTTT
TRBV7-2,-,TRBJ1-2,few,CATRDSYGYTF,TGTGCCACCCGAGACAGCTATGGCTACACCTTC
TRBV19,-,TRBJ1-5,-,CASSLQLQPQHF,TGTGCCAGTAGTTTACAGCTCCAGCCCCAGCATTTT
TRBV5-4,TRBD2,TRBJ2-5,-,CASSLPGREETQYF,TGTGCCAGCAGCTTGCCAGGGAGGGAAGAGACCCAGTACTTC
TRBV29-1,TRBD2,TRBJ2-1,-,CSATGLAPDNEQFF,TGCAGCGCAACCGGACTAGCGCCTGACAATGAGCAGTTCTTC
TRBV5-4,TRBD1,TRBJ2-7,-,CATAPPGQGTYEQYF,TGTGCCACCGCCCCCCCGGGACAGGGAACCTACGAGCAGTACTTC
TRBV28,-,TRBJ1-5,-,CASSSPGLPGTQHF,TGTGCCAGCAGTTCCCCGGGACTCCCCGGGACCCAGCATTTT
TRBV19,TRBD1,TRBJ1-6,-,CASSGDRVSDNSPLHF,TGTGCCAGTAGTGGGGACAGGGTTTCGGATAATTCACCCCTCCACTTT
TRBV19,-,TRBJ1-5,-,CASSPKTGSRLYSNQPQHF,TGTGCCAGTAGTCCGAAAACTGGCTCCAGGCTTTATAGCAATCAGCCCCAGCATTTT
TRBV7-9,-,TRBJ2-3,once,CASSRSRGTDTQYF,TGTGCCAGCAGCCGTAGTAGGGGAACAGATACGCAGTATTTT
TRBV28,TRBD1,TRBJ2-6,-,CASTGGESSGANVLTF,TGTGCCAGCACAGGGGGCGAGAGCTCTGGGGCCAACGTCCTGACTTTC
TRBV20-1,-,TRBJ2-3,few,CSPNEEGTDTQYF,TGCAGTCCTAATGAGGAGGGCACAGATACGCAGTATTTT
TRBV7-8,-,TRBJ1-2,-,CASSLVLQGNGYTF,TGTGCCAGCAGCTTAGTACTACAGGGCAATGGCTACACCTTC
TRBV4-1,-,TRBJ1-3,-,CASSQDRGGSSGNTIYF,TGCGCCAGCAGCCAAGATCGTGGCGGGAGCTCTGGAAACACCATATATTTT
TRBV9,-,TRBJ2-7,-,CASNRDSAYEQYF,TGTGCCAGCAATAGGGACTCCGCCTACGAGCAGTACTTC
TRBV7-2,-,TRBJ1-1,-,CASSSYHAEAFF,TGTGCCAGCAGTTCCTACCACGCTGAAGCTTTCTTT
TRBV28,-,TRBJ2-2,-,CASSFSGELFF,TGTGCCAGCAGTTTCTCCGGGGAGCTGTTTTTT
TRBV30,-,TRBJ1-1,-,CAWKLLHQAAFF,TGTGCCTGGAAATTATTACACCAGGCAGCTTTCTTT
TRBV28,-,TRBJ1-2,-,CALGGGREYGYTF,TGTGCTCTCGGGGGGGGCAGGGAATATGGCTACACCTTC
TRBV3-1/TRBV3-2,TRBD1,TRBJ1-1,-,CASSPTRTGGYTEAFF,TGTGCCAGCAGCCCTACCCGGACAGGGGGCTACACTGAAGCTTTCTTT
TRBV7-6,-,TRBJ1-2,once,CASSPRLTGDYGYTF,TGTGCCAGCAGCCCCCGATTGACAGGAGACTATGGCTACACCTTC
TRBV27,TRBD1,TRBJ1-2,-,CASSFSDRGQGYTF,TGTGCCAGCAGTTTCTCGGACAGGGGGCAAGGCTACACCTTC
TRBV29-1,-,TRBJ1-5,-,CSVREGSNQPQHF,TGCAGCGTTCGGGAGGGGAGCAATCAGCCCCAGCATTTT
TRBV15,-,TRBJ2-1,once,CATSRDFRGSSYNEQFF,TGTGCCACCAGCAGAGATTTCAGGGGTAGCTCCTACAATGAGCAGTTCTTC
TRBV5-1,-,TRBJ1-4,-,CASSLDSAGRGNEKLFF,TGCGCCAGCAGCTTGGATTCCGCCGGTCGAGGGAATGAAAAACTGTTTTTT
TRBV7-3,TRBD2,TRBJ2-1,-,CASSLSSGGAGNEQFF,TGTGCCAGCAGCTTATCGAGCGGGGGGGCCGGAAATGAGCAGTTCTTC
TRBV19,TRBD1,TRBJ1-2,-,CASSLSGGANYGYTF,TGTGCCAGTAGCCTCTCAGGGGGAGCTAACTATGGCTACACCTTC
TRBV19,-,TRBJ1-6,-,CASSPSGISYNSPLHF,TGTGCCAGTAGTCCGTCCGGGATCTCCTATAATTCACCCCTCCACTTT
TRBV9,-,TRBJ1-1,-,CASSVVGGVGPEAFF,TGTGCCAGCAGCGTAGTGGGAGGGGTGGGCCCTGAAGCTTTCTTT
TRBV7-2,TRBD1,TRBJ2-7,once,CASSFDGTGLYEQYF,TGTGCCAGCAGCTTCGACGGGACAGGGCTTTACGAGCAGTACTTC
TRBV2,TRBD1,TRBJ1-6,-,CASNLDRVDNSPLHF,TGTGCCAGCAACCTAGACAGGGTGGATAATTCACCCCTCCACTTT
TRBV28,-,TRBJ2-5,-,CASSGTGGHETQYF,TGTGCCAGCAGTGGAACCGGGGGGCACGAGACCCAGTACTTC
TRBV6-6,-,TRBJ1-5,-,CASSAGGSNQPQHF,TGTGCCAGCAGTGCTGGGGGGAGCAATCAGCCCCAGCATTTT
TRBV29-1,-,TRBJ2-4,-,CSVRAKNIQYF,TGCAGCGTCCGAGCCAAAAACATTCAGTACTTC
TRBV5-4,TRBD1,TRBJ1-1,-,CASSLDRGPEAFF,TGTGCCAGCAGCTTGGACAGGGGGCCTGAAGCTTTCTTT
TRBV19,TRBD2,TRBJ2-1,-,CASTPSGGAGGWEQFF,TGTGCCAGTACCCCTAGCGGGGGGGCCGGAGGATGGGAGCAGTTCTTC
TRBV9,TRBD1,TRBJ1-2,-,CASSVSDRGLSYGYTF,TGTGCCAGCAGCGTATCCGACAGGGGGCTTAGCTATGGCTACACCTTC
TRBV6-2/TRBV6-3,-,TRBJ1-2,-,CASSYSRDTANYGYTF,TGTGCCAGCAGCTACTCCCGGGACACCGCTAACTATGGCTACACCTTC
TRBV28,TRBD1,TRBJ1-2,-,CASSSPRGQGNYGYTF,TGTGCCAGCAGTTCTCCCAGGGGACAGGGGAACTATGGCTACACCTTC
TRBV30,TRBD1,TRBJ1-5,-,CAWSRTGHNQPQHF,TGTGCCTGGAGTAGGACAGGCCACAATCAGCCCCAGCATTTT
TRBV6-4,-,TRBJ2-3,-,CASSGGGSTDTQYF,TGTGCCAGCAGCGGCGGGGGCAGCACAGATACGCAGTATTTT
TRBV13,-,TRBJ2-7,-,CASSPLRTYEQYF,TGTGCCAGCAGCCCCCTGAGAACCTACGAGCAGTACTTC
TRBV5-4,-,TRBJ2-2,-,CASSVDGPGVGSGELFF,TGTGCCAGCAGCGTGGACGGCCCCGGGGTTGGGTCCGGGGAGCTGTTTTTT